One sample yielded the 11 T cell receptor beta chains listed below, sequenced in a study of T cell changes during pregnancy in multiple sclerosis (dated by TCRdb to the late 2010s). Receptor libraries were prepared by the immunoSEQ multiplex PCR assay. TCRdb took this table from immuneACCESS and kept in-frame rearrangements with V and J called. Such tables lack part of the clones; where checked against another copy, unresolved V genes explain under half of the gap, and the rest is unexplained. The sample table contains 40,000 or so clones; only one count was recorded for about 88% of them. Together, the top ten hold under 4.5% of the sample. The sequences come from CD8+ T cells from peripheral blood mononuclear cells, collected in the first trimester of pregnancy. All receptors derive from a female donor with multiple sclerosis, enrolled in a pregnancy study.

This rearrangement joins TRBV6-1 to TRBJ2-7; D is perhaps TRBD1 (6 bases). The germline CDR1 and CDR2 sequences are MNHNS and SASEGT. Trimming cost V 8 bases and J 3 bases, with 14 bases left between them. The CDR3 sequence is 13 residues long. For the CDR3, the DNA is TGTGCCAGCCTCGGGGACACCTTCTACGAGCAGTACTTC. Protein sequence: CASLGDTFYEQYF.

Note on this clone: The same CDR3 arises from other DNA sequences in this sample as well. The V and J genes are TRBV29-1 and TRBJ2-7; 8 positions match TRBD1. Unmatched junction bases numbered 7, after V lost 4 bases and J lost 2 bases. Germline values: CDR1 SQVTM, CDR2 ANQGSEA. The CDR3 length is 14 residues. The CDR3 bases are TGCAGCGTTGTCGGGACAGGTGGCCCCTACGAGCAGTACTTC. Amino acids: CSVVGTGGPYEQYF.

This chain connects TRBV9 to TRBJ2-5, with TRBD2 identical over 7 bases. J was trimmed by 2 bases and V by 3 bases; bases with no gene match: 10. This CDR3 contains 16 residues. CDR1 and CDR2 from the germline V gene are SGDLS and YYNGEE. This CDR3 reads CASSAGRDYVQETQYF. The CDR3 region has the DNA TGTGCCAGCAGCGCAGGCCGGGACTACGTACAAGAGACCCAGTACTTC.

The chain employs TRBV4-1 and TRBJ2-3; 7 bases match TRBD2. V shed 0 bases, J shed 1 base, and the junction held 4 bases outside the gene matches. The germline V gene encodes CDR1 MGHRA and CDR2 YSYEKL. The CDR3 spans 16 residues. CDR3 in DNA: TGCGCCAGCAGCCAAGAGTTGGCGGGGGGCACAGATACGCAGTATTTT. It specifies CASSQELAGGTDTQYF.

This chain joins TRBV2 and TRBJ2-1; 9 nucleotides match TRBD2. J lost 7 bases, V lost 3 bases, and 7 bases had no gene match. This CDR3 has 15 residues. Germline V gene sequence: CDR1 SNHLY, CDR2 FYNNEI. For the CDR3, the DNA is TGTGCCAGCAGTGATTGGGCGGGGGGGGTGAATGAGCAGTTCTTC. The encoded protein is CASSDWAGGVNEQFF. The full variable domain, its missing parts supplied by reference TRBV2 and TRBJ2-1, is EPEVTQTPSHQVTQMGQEVILRCVPISNHLYFYWYRQILGQKVEFLVSFYNNEISEKSEIFDDQFSVERPDGSNFTLKIRSTKLEDSAMYFCASSDWAGGVNEQFFGPGTRLTVL.

The rearrangement joins TRBV27 to TRBJ1-2, with D maybe TRBD1 (6 bases). Germline CDR1 is MNHEY and CDR2 is SMNVEV (reference sequence). This CDR3 comprises 13 residues. The V end lost 0 bases, the J end lost 6 bases, and 8 bases lay between the germline ends. The CDR3 DNA is TGTGCCAGCAGTTTATCAGGGGGGGATGGCTACACCTTC. It encodes CASSLSGGDGYTF.

The V and J genes are TRBV7-2 and TRBJ1-5; D not resolved. The CDR3 is made up of 15 amino acids. With 5 bases removed from V and 6 bases from J, the gap between germline ends came to 17 bases. Germline lookup yields CDR1 SGHTA and CDR2 FQGNSA. The CDR3 protein is CASSPSGSRGQPQHF. DNA of the CDR3: TGTGCCAGCAGCCCGTCCGGATCGCGGGGTCAGCCCCAGCATTTT.

This clone occurred a few times. The J gene is TRBJ1-1, the V gene TRBV7-2, with D unclear. V was clipped by 4 bases and J by 6 bases, with 6 bases between them. This CDR3 region has 11 residues. The germline V gene encodes CDR1 SGHTA and CDR2 FQGNSA. The CDR3 DNA reads TGTGCCAGCAGCTATTCCGCTGAAGCTTTCTTT. Residues: CASSYSAEAFF.

The V gene is TRBV30, the J gene TRBJ1-6; possible D gene TRBD1, 6 bases. The CDR3 runs 14 residues. CDR1 is GTSNPN, CDR2 SVGIG, per germline (reference sequence). Trimming removed 4 bases at V and 10 bases at J, with 17 bases between. CDR3 protein: CAWKVRGSGSPLHF. The CDR3, as DNA: TGTGCCTGGAAGGTCAGGGGATCGGGGTCACCCCTCCACTTT.

The rearrangement joins TRBV9 to TRBJ1-2, with 7 bases that match TRBD1. The V segment lost 4 bases and the J segment 3 bases; nucleotides outside the gene matches: 9. The CDR3 spans 15 residues. Germline V gene lookup returns CDR1 SGDLS and CDR2 YYNGEE. CDR3 loop: CASSPQTGPDYGYTF. CDR3 in DNA: TGTGCCAGCAGCCCCCAGACAGGGCCGGACTATGGCTACACCTTC.

In nucleotides, the CDR3 is TGTGCCAGCGGGACAGCCATGAACACTGAAGCTTTCTTT. This codes for CASGTAMNTEAFF. The chain links TRBV19 to TRBJ1-1; TRBD1 aligns across 7 bases. The CDR3 covers 13 residues. The germline V gene encodes CDR1 LNHDA and CDR2 SQIVND (reference sequence). Losses at the gene ends were 9 bases for V and 0 bases for J; bases not matched to a gene: 4.